These 21 T cell receptor beta chains originate from one sample sequenced in a study of regulatory T cells in long-lasting Graves disease. Time point specified: newly diagnosed GD, antithyroid drugs for less than 3 months. Preparation of the TCR library used RNA extracted from PBMCs. Combining iRepertoire HTBI primers with Arm-PCR of CDR3 regions, the authors built TCR beta libraries. In TCRdb, the multiplex PCR reads were re-called with MiXCR into one record per CDR3 protein. The sample lists around 400,000 distinct CDR3 sequences; over 14% were seen once. This same sample was also taken into another study, of T cells in Graves' hyperthyroidism and ophthalmopathy.

Sample: peripheral blood mononuclear cells (PBMCs), taken at new diagnosis, from a patient treated with antithyroid drugs. Receptors originate from a woman aged 35 to 49 with Graves disease.

This clonotype occurred many times. The chain carries TRBV7-9 and TRBJ1-6, with no clear D. V gave up 3 bases and J gave up 9 bases, with 12 bases separating them. Germline V lookup: CDR1 SEHNR, CDR2 FQNEAQ (reference sequence). The CDR3 loop spans 14 amino acids. This chain's CDR3 is CASSFAAGISPLHF. In DNA form, the CDR3 reads TGTGCCAGCAGCTTCGCAGCGGGGATTTCACCCCTCCACTTT.

There are a few counts of this clonotype. This sequence joins TRBV7-9 and TRBJ2-2; D remains ambiguous. The CDR3 covers 18 residues. Trimming pared 1 base from V and 0 bases from J, leaving 15 bases between. Germline V gene data show CDR1 as SEHNR and CDR2 as FQNEAQ (reference sequence). CDR3 residues: CASSLEVGTKTNTGELFF. In DNA, the CDR3 is TGTGCCAGCAGCTTAGAAGTGGGCACCAAGACGAACACCGGGGAGCTGTTTTTT.

The chain carries TRBV10-2 and TRBJ2-3, with a possible D match to TRBD2 (6 bases). CDR1 WSHSY and CDR2 SAAADI come from the germline V gene. Trimming pared 5 bases from V and 0 bases from J, leaving 15 bases between. The CDR3 totals 16 residues. Here the CDR3 DNA reads TGCGCCAGCAGTTTACGGGAGTGGGGGAGCACAGATACGCAGTATTTT. Translating gives CASSLREWGSTDTQYF.

The table lists this clonotype with many counts. The genes are TRBV7-8 and TRBJ2-1; TRBD1 matches at 10 bases. Per the germline V gene, CDR1 is SGHVS and CDR2 is FQNEAQ. V was clipped by 0 bases and J by 14 bases; unmatched bases: 4. The CDR3 spans 13 residues. CDR3 in DNA: TGTGCCAGCAGCTTAGCCGGGGGACAGGGGAAGTTCTTC. It codes for CASSLAGGQGKFF.

This clonotype was recorded a few times. The rearrangement links TRBV27 to TRBJ2-7, with D possibly matching TRBD2 (7 bases). The CDR3 length is 12 residues. V shed 8 bases and J shed 0 bases, with 8 bases lying between them. The germline gives CDR1 MNHEY, CDR2 SMNVEV (reference sequence). CDR3 sequence (DNA): TGTGCCAGCCGGGGGGCCTCCTACGAGCAGTACTTC. It encodes CASRGASYEQYF.

This clonotype has at least ten counts. The rearrangement links TRBV27 to TRBJ2-2, with TRBD2 matching over 13 bases. This CDR3 comprises 18 residues. Per germline, CDR1 MNHEY and CDR2 SMNVEV (reference sequence). Trimming removed 5 bases from V and 3 bases from J; junction bases left unmatched: 9. The CDR3 loop reads CASSPRGTSGTYTGELFF. DNA of the CDR3: TGTGCCAGCAGTCCCCGTGGGACTAGCGGGACGTACACCGGGGAGCTGTTTTTT.

This clonotype appeared a few times. This chain links TRBV20-1 with TRBJ2-1; 7 bases line up with TRBD1. The CDR3 is 15 residues long. Unmatched junction bases numbered 7, after V lost 3 bases and J lost 2 bases. CDR1 is DFQATT and CDR2 is SNEGSKA in the germline V gene (reference sequence). DNA for the CDR3: TGCAGTGCTAGCCCGACAGGGCTCCCCTACAATGAGCAGTTCTTC. It specifies CSASPTGLPYNEQFF.

This clonotype was seen a handful of times. The chain combines TRBV20-1 with TRBJ2-7; 9 positions match TRBD1. V lost 3 bases, J lost 7 bases, and 7 bases stayed unmatched. This CDR3 has 13 residues. Per germline, CDR1 DFQATT and CDR2 SNEGSKA (reference sequence). This CDR3 is CSARGTGKGEQYF. CDR3 sequence (DNA): TGCAGTGCTAGGGGGACAGGGAAAGGGGAGCAGTACTTC.

This clonotype was seen repeatedly, ten times or more. V is TRBV7-9 and J is TRBJ2-1; weak D call: TRBD1 (5 bases). CDR3 length: 13 residues. V was shortened by 5 bases and J by 0 bases, with 5 bases between the two germline ends. From germline, CDR1 is SEHNR and CDR2 FQNEAQ (reference sequence). Written as DNA, the CDR3 is TGTGCCAGCAGCGGGGCCTCCTACAATGAGCAGTTCTTC. Its translation is CASSGASYNEQFF.

In this sample, this clonotype turned up once. This chain joins TRBV18 and TRBJ1-2; no clear D. Trimming took 3 bases from V and 7 from J, leaving 12 bases between them. This CDR3 is 13 amino acids long. The germline V gene encodes CDR1 KGHSH and CDR2 LQKENI. In DNA, the CDR3 is TGTGCCAGCTCACCTAGTCGAGACGGTGGCTACACCTTC. Translated: CASSPSRDGGYTF.

A word on this clonotype: This may be a read error: a much more frequent sequence differs by one nucleotide. The chain recombines TRBV5-4 with TRBJ2-7; 7 bases fit TRBD1. The CDR3 contains 14 residues. CDR1 and CDR2 from the germline V gene are SGHNT and YYREEE (reference sequence). The ends lost 4 bases at V and 2 bases at J; junction bases unmatched: 6. Written as DNA, the CDR3 is TGTGCCAGCAGCCTAGACAGGGTCCCCTACGAGCAGTACTTC. Amino acids: CASSLDRVPYEQYF.

Concerning this clonotype itself: A much larger clonotype is one base distant, so this may be a read error. V usage is TRBV27 and J usage is TRBJ2-1; 8 nucleotides agree with TRBD1. V lost 8 bases to trimming and J lost 4 bases; unmatched junction nucleotides: 4. CDR3 length: 13 amino acids. Per the germline V gene, CDR1 is MNHEY and CDR2 is SMNVEV (reference sequence). This CDR3 is CASSGTGYNEQFF. CDR3 coding DNA: TGTGCCAGCTCCGGGACAGGTTACAATGAGCAGTTCTTC.

This clonotype was seen a few times. Because the CDR3 is missing its conserved closing phenylalanine or tryptophan, this is likely a read error. The chain combines TRBV5-5 with TRBJ2-1; no clear D gene. CDR3 length: 13 amino acids. V lost 7 bases, J lost 0 bases, and 8 bases lay in between. Germline lookup yields CDR1 SGHKS and CDR2 YYEKEE (reference sequence). DNA for the CDR3: TGTGCCAGCGTCCCGAGCTCCTACAATGAGCAGTTCTCC. It yields the protein CASVPSSYNEQFS.

This clonotype was counted many times. The chain couples TRBV6-1 to TRBJ1-5; D uncertain. The CDR3 spans 17 residues. Trimming took 1 base from V and 0 from J, leaving 13 bases between them. Per the germline V gene, CDR1 is MNHNS and CDR2 is SASEGT. This chain's CDR3 is CASSEGARIYSNQPQHF. The CDR3 DNA follows: TGTGCCAGCAGTGAAGGGGCCAGAATATATAGCAATCAGCCCCAGCATTTT.

This clonotype was picked up many times. The V gene is TRBV18, the J gene TRBJ2-7; possibly TRBD2 for D (5 bases). The germline CDR1 and CDR2 sequences are KGHSH and LQKENI. Deletions cut 0 bases from V and 6 bases from J, with 18 bases between. This CDR3 is built from 16 residues. Here the CDR3 DNA reads TGTGCCAGCTCACCACCGCAAACGGGATTAACGTCCGAGCAGTACTTC. Protein product: CASSPPQTGLTSEQYF. Full variable domain (outside the CDR3, taken from reference TRBV18 and TRBJ2-7): NAGVMQNPRHLVRRRGQEARLRCSPMKGHSHVYWYRQLPEEGLKFMVYLQKENIIDESGMPKERFSAEFPKEGPSILRIQQVVRGDSAAYFCASSPPQTGLTSEQYFGPGTRLTVT.

This clonotype was seen ten or more times. The rearrangement joins TRBV11-3 to TRBJ1-2; 7 bases align to TRBD1. V was pared by 6 bases and J by 8 bases, with 9 bases of the junction left unmatched. This CDR3 contains 13 residues. CDR1 is SGHNT and CDR2 is YENEEA in the germline V gene. DNA of the CDR3: TGTGCCAGCAGTATCTCTGGGACAGTCGGCTACACCTTC. The encoded protein is CASSISGTVGYTF.

This clonotype was seen ten or more times. This chain uses TRBV5-5 with TRBJ2-7; weak D call: TRBD1 (5 bases). The CDR3 length is 15 residues. CDR1 SGHKS and CDR2 YYEKEE come from the germline V gene (reference sequence). V was clipped by 3 bases and J by 7 bases, with 20 bases between them. The CDR3 protein is CASSYQPQGVGEQYF. The CDR3 DNA reads as TGTGCCAGCAGCTACCAACCCCAAGGGGTTGGGGAGCAGTACTTC.

Details on this clonotype: A much bigger clone sits one base away, suggesting this may be a read error. This chain uses TRBV15 with TRBJ2-3, with D tentatively TRBD1 (5 bases). V was clipped by 5 bases and J by 0 bases, with 6 bases between them. Germline V gene sequence: CDR1 LNHNV, CDR2 YYDKDF (reference sequence). CDR3 length: 13 residues. CDR3 coding DNA: TGTGCCACCAGCGGGGCTAGCACAGATACGCAGTATTTT. Translated: CATSGASTDTQYF.

The table lists this clonotype with many counts. The chain links TRBV3-1 to TRBJ2-2; D is unresolved. Trimming stripped 0 bases from V and 4 bases from J, with 9 bases between. The CDR3 is 15 residues long. Germline CDR1 and CDR2: LGHDT and YNNKEL (reference sequence). The DNA of the CDR3 is TGTGCCAGCAGCCAAGATCCGTGGGCCACCGGGGAGCTGTTTTTT. Translated: CASSQDPWATGELFF.

The CDR3 DNA reads TGTGCCAGCAGTCTTGGTAGCGGGAGGCCAGATACGCAGTATTTT. This translates into CASSLGSGRPDTQYF. The genes are TRBV2 and TRBJ2-3, with 10 positions matching TRBD2. J lost 4 bases, V lost 5 bases, and 6 bases had no gene match. CDR1 is SNHLY and CDR2 is FYNNEI in the germline V gene. There are 15 residues in the CDR3. The variable domain in full, completed from reference TRBV2 and TRBJ2-3, reads EPEVTQTPSHQVTQMGQEVILRCVPISNHLYFYWYRQILGQKVEFLVSFYNNEISEKSEIFDDQFSVERPDGSNFTLKIRSTKLEDSAMYFCASSLGSGRPDTQYFGPGTRLTVL.

J is TRBJ2-5 and V is TRBV12-3 or TRBV12-4; 8 bases are a match to TRBD1. The V and J ends lost 6 bases and 2 bases, in that order; junction bases with no gene match: 5. The CDR3 has 14 amino acids. The CDR3 reads CASRATGEQETQYF. CDR3 nucleotide sequence: TGTGCCAGCAGGGCGACAGGGGAGCAAGAGACCCAGTACTTC.